These T cell receptor beta chains were read from a single sample in a study of blood T cell repertoires in COVID-19. TCRdb's copy holds only in-frame clones and misses some; the assay was immunoSEQ multiplex PCR. Here the sample spans fewer than 500,000 clones, around 90% being singletons. The sequenced sample consisted of peripheral blood. The source of these receptors is a man aged 18 to 30 with COVID-19, enrolled during active disease. The CDR3 runs from the conserved cysteine through the conserved F or W. Fields, in order: D gene, clone size, V gene, J gene, CDR3 DNA, CDR3 protein. The D gene is left open where the match is weak. Clone size is shown for a subset of rows, as once, few, many or a class of expanded clone.

D gene: -
clone size: few
V gene: TRBV5-1
J gene: TRBJ2-1
CDR3 DNA: TGCGCCAGCAGCCAGGGACACCAATACAATGAGCAGTTCTTC
CDR3 protein: CASSQGHQYNEQFF

D gene: TRBD1
clone size: -
V gene: TRBV24-1
J gene: TRBJ1-1
CDR3 DNA: TGTGCCACCCAGGGACAGGTTAACACTGAAGCTTTCTTT
CDR3 protein: CATQGQVNTEAFF

D gene: TRBD1
clone size: -
V gene: TRBV5-6
J gene: TRBJ2-5
CDR3 DNA: TGTGCCAGCAGCTACAGGGGGCGGCTACAAGAGACCCAGTACTTC
CDR3 protein: CASSYRGRLQETQYF

D gene: -
clone size: -
V gene: TRBV18
J gene: TRBJ1-2
CDR3 DNA: TGTGCCAGCTCCCTAAGCGAAGACCGCGGGCACTACACCTTC
CDR3 protein: CASSLSEDRGHYTF

D gene: TRBD2
clone size: -
V gene: TRBV5-1
J gene: TRBJ2-7
CDR3 DNA: TGCGCCAGCAGCTTGGCCTTACTAGCGGGAAGCTACGAGCAGTACTTC
CDR3 protein: CASSLALLAGSYEQYF

D gene: -
clone size: once
V gene: TRBV25-1
J gene: TRBJ1-1
CDR3 DNA: TGTGCCAGCAGTGGGCTCGGGGGTTGGAACACTGAAGCTTTCTTT
CDR3 protein: CASSGLGGWNTEAFF

D gene: -
clone size: -
V gene: TRBV10-3
J gene: TRBJ1-1
CDR3 DNA: TGTGCCATCAGTGAGTCGACTCCCAACACTGAAGCTTTCTTT
CDR3 protein: CAISESTPNTEAFF

D gene: TRBD1
clone size: -
V gene: TRBV5-6
J gene: TRBJ1-2
CDR3 DNA: TGTGCCAGCAGCTTGGCCACAGGGGATGGCTACACCTTC
CDR3 protein: CASSLATGDGYTF

D gene: -
clone size: -
V gene: TRBV5-4
J gene: TRBJ2-1
CDR3 DNA: TGTGCCAGCAGCATCTGGACAGTCAATGAGCAGTTCTTC
CDR3 protein: CASSIWTVNEQFF

D gene: TRBD2
clone size: -
V gene: TRBV11-2
J gene: TRBJ2-3
CDR3 DNA: TGTGCCAGCAGCTTAGGGACTAGCGGGAGTCATACAGATACGCAGTATTTT
CDR3 protein: CASSLGTSGSHTDTQYF

D gene: -
clone size: -
V gene: TRBV2
J gene: TRBJ2-1
CDR3 DNA: TGTGCCAGCATTCCTAATTCCTACAATGAGCAGTTCTTC
CDR3 protein: CASIPNSYNEQFF

D gene: TRBD1
clone size: -
V gene: TRBV6-6
J gene: TRBJ2-1
CDR3 DNA: TGTGCCAGCAGCTGGGACAGGGGGCTGGATGAGCAGTTCTTC
CDR3 protein: CASSWDRGLDEQFF

D gene: -
clone size: -
V gene: TRBV7-8
J gene: TRBJ2-7
CDR3 DNA: TGTGCCAGCAGCCCCCTTTGGGCGGGCGCTCCCTACGAGCAGTACTTC
CDR3 protein: CASSPLWAGAPYEQYF

D gene: -
clone size: -
V gene: TRBV6-5
J gene: TRBJ2-2
CDR3 DNA: TGTGCCAGCACCTCAAGTCTGCTACAGAGGGAGCTGTTTTTT
CDR3 protein: CASTSSLLQRELFF

D gene: TRBD2
clone size: -
V gene: TRBV7-2
J gene: TRBJ2-1
CDR3 DNA: TGTGCCAGCAGGTCAGACACCATAGCGGGAGGGAGCTCCTACAATGAGCAGTTCTTC
CDR3 protein: CASRSDTIAGGSSYNEQFF

D gene: -
clone size: -
V gene: TRBV2
J gene: TRBJ2-3
CDR3 DNA: TGTGCCAGCAGTCCCAGCAGGGCGCAGTATTTT
CDR3 protein: CASSPSRAQYF

D gene: -
clone size: once
V gene: TRBV27
J gene: TRBJ2-4
CDR3 DNA: TGTGCCAGCAGTGATAGCGTTCTAGCCAAAAACATTCAGTACTTC
CDR3 protein: CASSDSVLAKNIQYF

D gene: TRBD2
clone size: -
V gene: TRBV27
J gene: TRBJ2-3
CDR3 DNA: TGTGCCAGCAGCCCGGGACTAGCGGGTCTAGATACGCAGTATTTT
CDR3 protein: CASSPGLAGLDTQYF

D gene: -
clone size: -
V gene: TRBV6-1
J gene: TRBJ2-4
CDR3 DNA: TGTGCCAGCAGTGAACTGGGCGCCCGGTACTTC
CDR3 protein: CASSELGARYF

D gene: TRBD1
clone size: -
V gene: TRBV6-5
J gene: TRBJ1-1
CDR3 DNA: TGTGCCAGCAGGACCGGACAGGGTTTTTTGTCTTTCTTT
CDR3 protein: CASRTGQGFLSFF

D gene: TRBD2
clone size: -
V gene: TRBV24-1
J gene: TRBJ2-2
CDR3 DNA: TGTGCCACCAGTGATTCGAGGACTAGTGGTCGGGGTGGGGAGCTGTTTTTT
CDR3 protein: CATSDSRTSGRGGELFF

D gene: TRBD2
clone size: -
V gene: TRBV6-5
J gene: TRBJ2-3
CDR3 DNA: TGTGCCAGCAGCGGAGCGGGGGGCTTTACAGATACGCAGTATTTT
CDR3 protein: CASSGAGGFTDTQYF

D gene: -
clone size: -
V gene: TRBV6-1
J gene: TRBJ1-2
CDR3 DNA: TGTGCCAGCAGTGAACAGGGGAGCTCTTCTAACTATGGCTACACCTTC
CDR3 protein: CASSEQGSSSNYGYTF

D gene: TRBD1
clone size: -
V gene: TRBV7-9
J gene: TRBJ2-7
CDR3 DNA: TGTGCCAGCAGCTTAGGACAGGGGATTTCCTTCTACGAGCAGTACTTC
CDR3 protein: CASSLGQGISFYEQYF

D gene: -
clone size: -
V gene: TRBV21-1
J gene: TRBJ2-4
CDR3 DNA: TGTGCCAGCAGCAAGGGGGCCGGGCCGAAACCCCTAGCCAAAAACATTCAGTACTTC
CDR3 protein: CASSKGAGPKPLAKNIQYF

D gene: -
clone size: -
V gene: TRBV25-1
J gene: TRBJ1-6
CDR3 DNA: TGTGCCAGCAGTCCGAGCTCCTATAATTCACCCCTCCACTTT
CDR3 protein: CASSPSSYNSPLHF

D gene: TRBD1
clone size: few
V gene: TRBV4-1
J gene: TRBJ1-1
CDR3 DNA: TGCGCCAGCAGCCATGGGACAGGGCCGAACACTGAAGCTTTCTTT
CDR3 protein: CASSHGTGPNTEAFF

D gene: TRBD2
clone size: -
V gene: TRBV9
J gene: TRBJ2-3
CDR3 DNA: TGTGCCAGCAGCGTAGCCCCCCTAGCGGGCACAGATACGCAGTATTTT
CDR3 protein: CASSVAPLAGTDTQYF

D gene: -
clone size: -
V gene: TRBV19
J gene: TRBJ2-7
CDR3 DNA: TGTGCATCAGGCAGCTACTCCTACGAGCAGTACTTC
CDR3 protein: CASGSYSYEQYF

D gene: -
clone size: -
V gene: TRBV2
J gene: TRBJ1-5
CDR3 DNA: TGTGCCAGCAGCGAGAACAATCAGCCCCAGCATTTT
CDR3 protein: CASSENNQPQHF

D gene: -
clone size: -
V gene: TRBV5-5
J gene: TRBJ2-1
CDR3 DNA: TGTGCCAGCAGCTTGGGCGGTGCCTACGGTGAGCAGTTCTTC
CDR3 protein: CASSLGGAYGEQFF

D gene: TRBD1
clone size: -
V gene: TRBV5-4
J gene: TRBJ2-7
CDR3 DNA: TGTGCCAGCAGCCCGGGGGGGACAGGGGCCTACGAGCAGTACTTC
CDR3 protein: CASSPGGTGAYEQYF

D gene: -
clone size: once
V gene: TRBV15
J gene: TRBJ1-1
CDR3 DNA: TGTGCCACCAGCAGACCCGCGGACAGCCTGAACACTGAAGCTTTCTTT
CDR3 protein: CATSRPADSLNTEAFF

D gene: TRBD2
clone size: -
V gene: TRBV18
J gene: TRBJ2-2
CDR3 DNA: TGTGCCAGCTCACCACCCGGGCTAGCGGGAGGTACAACCGGGGAGCTGTTTTTT
CDR3 protein: CASSPPGLAGGTTGELFF

D gene: TRBD2
clone size: -
V gene: TRBV7-6
J gene: TRBJ2-1
CDR3 DNA: TGTGCCAGCAGCTTAGGCCTAGCGGGATGGAATGAGCAGTTCTTC
CDR3 protein: CASSLGLAGWNEQFF

D gene: TRBD1
clone size: -
V gene: TRBV3-1/TRBV3-2
J gene: TRBJ2-2
CDR3 DNA: TGTGCCAGCAGCCCAGCAGGGGGCTTAGGGACCGGGGAGCTGTTTTTT
CDR3 protein: CASSPAGGLGTGELFF

D gene: -
clone size: -
V gene: TRBV6-5
J gene: TRBJ1-3
CDR3 DNA: TGTGCCAGCAGTTACTCGTGGGGGGGGATTGGAAACACCATATATTTT
CDR3 protein: CASSYSWGGIGNTIYF

D gene: -
clone size: -
V gene: TRBV19
J gene: TRBJ1-5
CDR3 DNA: TGTGCCAGTAGCCCCGGAGATGGGGGGGGCAATCAGCCCCAGCATTTT
CDR3 protein: CASSPGDGGGNQPQHF

D gene: TRBD1
clone size: -
V gene: TRBV12-5
J gene: TRBJ2-4
CDR3 DNA: TGTGCTAGTGGTTTGGTACTGGGACAGGAAAACATTCAGTACTTC
CDR3 protein: CASGLVLGQENIQYF

D gene: TRBD2
clone size: -
V gene: TRBV11-2
J gene: TRBJ2-5
CDR3 DNA: TGTGCCAGCTACCAGGACCTAGCGGGGGGGAGGCAAGAGACCCAGTACTTC
CDR3 protein: CASYQDLAGGRQETQYF

D gene: -
clone size: -
V gene: TRBV19
J gene: TRBJ1-4
CDR3 DNA: TGTGCCAGTAGTCCGCGGACTATTAGTGGGACTAATGAAAAACTGTTTTTT
CDR3 protein: CASSPRTISGTNEKLFF

D gene: TRBD1
clone size: -
V gene: TRBV12-5
J gene: TRBJ2-7
CDR3 DNA: TGTGCTAGTGGTTTGGTTCTCCCGGGCCGGGACAGGGGGACGGGTTCGACCTACGAGCAGTACTTC
CDR3 protein: CASGLVLPGRDRGTGSTYEQYF

D gene: TRBD1
clone size: -
V gene: TRBV19
J gene: TRBJ1-5
CDR3 DNA: TGTGCCAGTATGACAGGGGGTCGGCCCCAGCATTTT
CDR3 protein: CASMTGGRPQHF

D gene: TRBD2
clone size: -
V gene: TRBV5-1
J gene: TRBJ2-5
CDR3 DNA: TGCGCCAGCCGACCTCCGGGACTACAAGAGACCCAGTACTTC
CDR3 protein: CASRPPGLQETQYF

D gene: -
clone size: -
V gene: TRBV29-1
J gene: TRBJ2-1
CDR3 DNA: TGCAGCGTTGGGGGAGCCAATGAGCAGTTCTTC
CDR3 protein: CSVGGANEQFF

D gene: -
clone size: -
V gene: TRBV4-2
J gene: TRBJ2-2
CDR3 DNA: TGTGCCAGCAGCCCACGGGTGGCCCGGGGGTCTACCGGGGAGCTGTTTTTT
CDR3 protein: CASSPRVARGSTGELFF

D gene: TRBD1
clone size: -
V gene: TRBV5-4
J gene: TRBJ2-7
CDR3 DNA: TGTGCCAGCAGCTTCACACAGGGGAGTGGAGAGCAGTACTTC
CDR3 protein: CASSFTQGSGEQYF

D gene: TRBD2
clone size: -
V gene: TRBV11-2
J gene: TRBJ2-1
CDR3 DNA: TGTGCCAGCAGCTTAAGGCGCCGACTAGCGGGGGCATACAATGAGCAGTTCTTC
CDR3 protein: CASSLRRRLAGAYNEQFF

D gene: -
clone size: once
V gene: TRBV3-1/TRBV3-2
J gene: TRBJ1-1
CDR3 DNA: TGTGCCAGCAGCCTAGTGGGGGGGAGACACACTGAAGCTTTCTTT
CDR3 protein: CASSLVGGRHTEAFF

D gene: TRBD2
clone size: -
V gene: TRBV3-1/TRBV3-2
J gene: TRBJ2-1
CDR3 DNA: TGTGCCAGCAGCGCTCGACTAAGCGGGGTGAGCTCCTACAATGAGCAGTTCTTC
CDR3 protein: CASSARLSGVSSYNEQFF

D gene: -
clone size: -
V gene: TRBV4-1
J gene: TRBJ2-7
CDR3 DNA: TGCGCCAGCAGCCATAACGTCGGAGAGGGCGAGCAGTACTTC
CDR3 protein: CASSHNVGEGEQYF

D gene: TRBD1
clone size: once
V gene: TRBV11-2
J gene: TRBJ2-1
CDR3 DNA: TGTGCCAGCAGCCCAAACAGGGGCAATGAGCAGTTCTTC
CDR3 protein: CASSPNRGNEQFF

D gene: -
clone size: -
V gene: TRBV6-5
J gene: TRBJ1-6
CDR3 DNA: TGTGCCAGCAGACACCAGGGAGGTTATAATTCACCCCTCCACTTT
CDR3 protein: CASRHQGGYNSPLHF

D gene: TRBD2
clone size: -
V gene: TRBV6-5
J gene: TRBJ2-1
CDR3 DNA: TGTGCCAGCAGGGGACTAGCGGGGGTAAATGAGCAGTTCTTC
CDR3 protein: CASRGLAGVNEQFF

D gene: -
clone size: -
V gene: TRBV6-1
J gene: TRBJ1-6
CDR3 DNA: TGTGCCAGCAGTGAACGGATCGGGGGCTCGGCACCGGGGGGTTCACCCCTCCACTTT
CDR3 protein: CASSERIGGSAPGGSPLHF

D gene: TRBD1
clone size: -
V gene: TRBV5-5
J gene: TRBJ1-2
CDR3 DNA: TGTGCCAGCAGCGCAAGACAGGGCCCCTATGGCTACACCTTC
CDR3 protein: CASSARQGPYGYTF

D gene: -
clone size: -
V gene: TRBV27
J gene: TRBJ2-7
CDR3 DNA: TGTGCCAGGGGGGGTCTCGGGCAGTACTTC
CDR3 protein: CARGGLGQYF